This entry features one TCR beta chain sequence. Its antigen remains unidentified. The sample comes from a study of OX40 agonist ivuxolimab in advanced cancers. Overall study: Subjects had a mean age of about 57 years, with a range of about 23 to 79; more than 75% were male.

Assay used: immunoSEQ multiplex PCR; TCRdb lists only in-frame clones, some missing. The sample lists under 25,000 clones; around four fifths were seen once. The CDR3 consists of 11 residues. Per the germline V gene, CDR1 is SGHAT and CDR2 is FQNNGV. The V and J ends lost 6 bases and 7 bases respectively, with 10 bases between them. Overall study results and limits: Those patients achieving a partial response at 0.1-3.0 mg/kg showed among the lowest clonal expansion. Among expanded peripheral T cells, antigen specificity went undetermined. In CD8+ T cells, expanded clones were on average more numerous than in CD4+.

The clonotype was recovered from an adult with an advanced solid tumor such as melanoma, head and neck, liver or kidney cancer. The rearrangement joins TRBV11-2 to TRBJ2-7; a weak D match, TRBD1 (5 bases). The material sequenced was CD4+ or CD8+ T cells sorted from blood, taken in a trial of the OX40 agonist ivuxolimab. The CDR3 DNA follows: TGTGCCAGCAGTTTTAGGGGTGAGCAGTACTTC. Translating it yields CASSFRGEQYF.